The following is a T cell receptor beta chain sequence with its context. The data derive from a study of radiation and T cells in renal cell carcinoma. As to time point: baseline pretreatment blood. Treatment of the sample: 15 Gy SBRT to primary tumor, nephrectomy 4 weeks later. Germline loops: CDR1 SGHTA, CDR2 FQGTGA. The V gene lost 1 base and the J gene lost 0 bases, with 3 bases spanning the gap. The CDR3 has 13 residues. Sequencing used immunoSEQ multiplex PCR; TCRdb keeps in-frame clones, though not all of them. The sample has 150,000 or so clones, about 87% seen once; the top ten hold around 4.1%.

This TCR derives from a woman aged 70-85 years with renal cell carcinoma. V is TRBV7-3 and J is TRBJ1-1, with D uncertain. This specimen was blood, taken from a patient whose treatment included radiotherapy and nephrectomy. The CDR3 loop is CASSLIVNTEAFF. The CDR3 nucleotides read TGTGCCAGCAGCTTAATTGTGAACACTGAAGCTTTCTTT.